This T cell receptor (beta chain) was obtained from a study of T cell responses to AZD1222 COVID-19 vaccine. Overall study results and limits: Baseline serology detected seropositivity in only a handful of AZD1222 recipients. Nearly half of unique spike-specific TCRs reportedly avoided B.1.351 and B.1.1.7 mutated regions.

Points on this clone: Its target is not known.

Produced via immunoSEQ multiplex PCR; TCRdb's table is partial and in-frame only. The table records fewer than 65,000 clones, about 86% of them present only once. Germline assignment: CDR1 MNHEY and CDR2 SVGAGI. This CDR3 contains 15 residues. The V gene lost 5 bases and the J gene lost 7 bases, with 18 bases spanning the gap. The TCR sequence derives from an adult in good health. Here the sequenced sample was peripheral blood, taken on day 0 of AZD1222 vaccination. The rearrangement uses TRBV6-5 and TRBJ1-5, with D uncertain. CDR3 amino acids: CASSPRTAEGQPQHF. The CDR3 region has the DNA TGTGCCAGCAGTCCCCGTACAGCGGAAGGCCAGCCCCAGCATTTT.